What follows are 8 T cell receptor beta chains derived from one specimen sequenced in a study of cytomegalovirus exposure and HLA in healthy donors. PCR used 60 Vbeta primers and 13 Jbeta primers. Clones were sequenced by immunoSEQ multiplex PCR, and TCRdb holds only the in-frame ones, with some missing. The sample carries 99,000 or so clones, over 65% recorded once. Sequenced: PBMCs. These receptors were taken from a woman in her forties in good health and CMV-seronegative.

This clone occurred once. This chain links TRBV7-2 with TRBJ2-2, with TRBD1 as a possible D gene (5 bases). Per germline, CDR1 SGHTA and CDR2 FQGNSA. This CDR3 is built from 16 residues. Trimming removed 1 base from V and 2 bases from J, with 11 bases in between. The CDR3 DNA reads TGTGCCAGCAGCTTAGAGGGGCAGATCAACACCGGGGAGCTGTTTTTT. Translated: CASSLEGQINTGELFF. Based on the CDR3 plus reference TRBV7-2 and TRBJ2-2, the full variable domain is GAGVSQSPSNKVTEKGKDVELRCDPISGHTALYWYRQSLGQGLEFLIYFQGNSAPDKSGLPSDRFSAERTGGSVSTLTIQRTQQEDSAVYLCASSLEGQINTGELFFGEGSRLTVL.

The chain uses TRBV13 and TRBJ2-7; TRBD1 might be the D (5 bases). The CDR3 covers 15 residues. Germline CDR1 is PRHDT and CDR2 is FYEKMQ (reference sequence). V gave up 5 bases and J gave up 0 bases, with 14 bases separating them. The CDR3 spells CASSHTERGSYEQYF. DNA of the CDR3: TGTGCCAGCAGCCATACAGAAAGGGGCTCCTACGAGCAGTACTTC.

This chain links TRBV6-5 with TRBJ2-6, with D unclear. CDR1 is MNHEY, CDR2 SVGAGI, per germline. Trimming shortened V by 5 bases and J by 0 bases, and 5 bases separated the two germline ends. The CDR3 extends over 14 amino acids. The CDR3 sequence: CASSDNSGANVLTF. CDR3 bases: TGTGCCAGCAGTGACAACTCTGGGGCCAACGTCCTGACTTTC.

In its sample, this clone was seen once. J is TRBJ2-3 and V is TRBV5-1; D remains unclear. Looked up from germline, CDR1 is SGHRS and CDR2 is YFSETQ. The CDR3 is 12 residues long. Trimming cost V 4 bases and J 6 bases, with 9 bases left between them. CDR3 amino acids: CASSPPEDTQYF. For the CDR3, the DNA is TGCGCCAGCAGCCCACCTGAGGATACGCAGTATTTT.

The chain uses TRBV28 and TRBJ1-5, with D tentatively TRBD1 (5 bases). CDR1 MDHEN and CDR2 SYDVKM come from the germline V gene. The CDR3 contains 15 residues. V dropped 6 bases and J dropped 3 bases, with 15 bases sitting between them. CDR3 DNA sequence: TGTGCCAGCAGCTCCTTTGACAGCTCCAATCAGCCCCAGCATTTT. This codes for CASSSFDSSNQPQHF. Together with reference TRBV28 and TRBJ1-5, the CDR3 gives the full variable domain: DVKVTQSSRYLVKRTGEKVFLECVQDMDHENMFWYRQDPGLGLRLIYFSYDVKMKEKGDIPEGYSVSREKKERFSLILESASTNQTSMYLCASSSFDSSNQPQHFGDGTRLSIL.

This clone was picked up a small number of times. CDR3 nucleotides: TGTGCCAGCCAGGCGGGAGAGGGGGGGGAGCTGTTTTTT. Its protein product is CASQAGEGGELFF. The chain combines TRBV6-5 with TRBJ2-2; 7 nucleotides agree with TRBD2. The junction had 8 bases not matched to a gene; V was cut back by 8 bases and J by 8 bases. Per germline, CDR1 MNHEY and CDR2 SVGAGI. There are 13 residues in the CDR3.

The chain's CDR3 is CASSPNQREQFF. The CDR3 nucleotides are TGTGCCAGCTCACCAAACCAGCGGGAGCAGTTCTTC. V and J are TRBV18 and TRBJ2-1, with D possibly TRBD2 on 5 matching bases. Trimming shortened V by 2 bases and J by 10 bases, and 9 bases separated the two germline ends. CDR3 length: 12 amino acids. Germline V lookup: CDR1 KGHSH, CDR2 LQKENI.

This clone came up a few times. The rearrangement uses TRBV30 and TRBJ1-2; 8 bases fit TRBD1. The ends lost 3 bases at V and 5 bases at J; junction bases unmatched: 5. Germline V lookup: CDR1 GTSNPN, CDR2 SVGIG (reference sequence). CDR3 length equals 13 residues. The CDR3 protein is CAWRFGQGYGYTF. CDR3 DNA sequence: TGTGCCTGGAGATTCGGACAGGGATATGGCTACACCTTC.